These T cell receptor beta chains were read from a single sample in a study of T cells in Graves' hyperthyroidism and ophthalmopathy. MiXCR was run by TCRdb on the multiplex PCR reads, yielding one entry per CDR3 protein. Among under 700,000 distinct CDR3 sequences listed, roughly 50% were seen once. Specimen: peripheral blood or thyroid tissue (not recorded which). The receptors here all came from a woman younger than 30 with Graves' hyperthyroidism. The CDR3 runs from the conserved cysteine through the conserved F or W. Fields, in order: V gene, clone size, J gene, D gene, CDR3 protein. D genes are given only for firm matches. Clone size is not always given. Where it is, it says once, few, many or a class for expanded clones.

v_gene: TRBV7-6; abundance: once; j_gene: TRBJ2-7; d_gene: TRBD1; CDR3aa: CASSQTGGGDEQYF
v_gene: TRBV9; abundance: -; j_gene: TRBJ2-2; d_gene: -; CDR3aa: CASSSRPTTNTGELFF
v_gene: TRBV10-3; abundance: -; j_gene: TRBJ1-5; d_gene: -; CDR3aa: CASSSPRAQPQHF
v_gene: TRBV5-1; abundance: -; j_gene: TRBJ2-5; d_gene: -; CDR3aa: CASSSGQFGRWETQYF
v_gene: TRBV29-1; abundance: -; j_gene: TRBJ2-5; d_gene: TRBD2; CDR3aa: CSGGLQGGPVETQYF
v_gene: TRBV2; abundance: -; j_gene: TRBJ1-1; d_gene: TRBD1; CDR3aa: CASSPHLMGTGGTEAFF
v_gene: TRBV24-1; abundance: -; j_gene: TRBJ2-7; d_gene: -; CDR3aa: CATSDAGRRDEQYF
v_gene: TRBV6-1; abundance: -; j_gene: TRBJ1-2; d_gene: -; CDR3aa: CASGGVSRDYGYTF
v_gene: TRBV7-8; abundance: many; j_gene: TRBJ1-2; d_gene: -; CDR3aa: CASSLVTIANYGYTF
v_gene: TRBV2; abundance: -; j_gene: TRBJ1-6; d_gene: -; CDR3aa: CASKLQDRNSPLHF
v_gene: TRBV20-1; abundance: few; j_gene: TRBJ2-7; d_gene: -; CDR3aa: CSASVGAVYEQYF
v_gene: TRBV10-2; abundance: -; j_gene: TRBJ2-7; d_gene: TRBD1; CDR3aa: CASSGGGIAYEQYF
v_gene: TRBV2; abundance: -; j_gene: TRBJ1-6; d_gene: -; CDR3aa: CASSERGRGMDSPLHF
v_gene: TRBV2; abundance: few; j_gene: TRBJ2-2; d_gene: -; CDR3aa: CASSGDWMNTGELFF
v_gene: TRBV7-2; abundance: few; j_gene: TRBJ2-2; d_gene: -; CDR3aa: CASSPRVYTGELFF
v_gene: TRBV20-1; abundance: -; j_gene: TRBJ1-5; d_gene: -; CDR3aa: CSARTLEGNQPQHF
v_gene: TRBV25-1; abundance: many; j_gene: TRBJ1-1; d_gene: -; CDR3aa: CASSEWQGGYTEAFF
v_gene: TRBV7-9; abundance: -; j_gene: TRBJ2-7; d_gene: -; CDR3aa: CASSQDGMYEQYF
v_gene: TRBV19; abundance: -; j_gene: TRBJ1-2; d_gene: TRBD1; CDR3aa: CASSLQGATGGYTF
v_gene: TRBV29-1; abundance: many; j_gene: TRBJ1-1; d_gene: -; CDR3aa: CSVGGGAGTEAFF
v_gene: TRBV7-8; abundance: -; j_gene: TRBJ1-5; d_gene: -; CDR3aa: CASSLFQVNQPQHF
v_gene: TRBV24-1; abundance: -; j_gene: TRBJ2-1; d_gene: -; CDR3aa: CATSDLSGSSYNEQFF
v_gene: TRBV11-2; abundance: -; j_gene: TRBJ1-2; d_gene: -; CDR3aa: CASSLESGYGYTF
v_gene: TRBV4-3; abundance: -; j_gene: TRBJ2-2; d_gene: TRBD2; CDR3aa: CASRQQGLASGELFF
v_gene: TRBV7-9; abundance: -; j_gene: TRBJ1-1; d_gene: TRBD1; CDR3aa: CASSLDRQGWTEAFF
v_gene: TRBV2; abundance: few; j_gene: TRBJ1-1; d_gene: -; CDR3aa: CASIGGDKTEAFF
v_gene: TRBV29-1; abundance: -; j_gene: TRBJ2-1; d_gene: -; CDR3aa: CSVGKGGNEQFF
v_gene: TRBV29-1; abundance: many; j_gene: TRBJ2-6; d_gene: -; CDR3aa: CSVGGSAGANVLTF
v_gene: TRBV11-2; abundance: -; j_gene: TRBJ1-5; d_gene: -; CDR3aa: CASSFNGGTDQPQHF
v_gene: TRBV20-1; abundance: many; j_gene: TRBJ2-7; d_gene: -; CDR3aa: CSAMAGAYEQYF
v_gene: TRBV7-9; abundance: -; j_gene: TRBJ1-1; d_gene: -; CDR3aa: CASSFGGRYTEAFF
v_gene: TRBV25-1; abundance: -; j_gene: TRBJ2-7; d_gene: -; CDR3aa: CASSYAPSLSYEQYF
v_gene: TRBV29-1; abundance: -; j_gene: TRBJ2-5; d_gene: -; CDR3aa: CSVGWPETQYF
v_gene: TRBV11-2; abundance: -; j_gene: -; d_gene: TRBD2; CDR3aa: CASSPYAGVYNEQFF
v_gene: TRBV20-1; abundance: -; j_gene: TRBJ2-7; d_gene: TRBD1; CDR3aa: CSANPVQGADEQYF
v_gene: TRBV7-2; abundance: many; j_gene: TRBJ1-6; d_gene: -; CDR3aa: CASSPRPIRGFNSPLHF
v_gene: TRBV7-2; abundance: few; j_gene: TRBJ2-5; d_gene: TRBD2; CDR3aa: CASSSLAGGPGETQYF
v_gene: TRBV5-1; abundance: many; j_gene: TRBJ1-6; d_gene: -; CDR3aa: CASSLVRNSPLHF
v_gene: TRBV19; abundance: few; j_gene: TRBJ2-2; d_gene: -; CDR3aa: CASSTGLEHTGELFF
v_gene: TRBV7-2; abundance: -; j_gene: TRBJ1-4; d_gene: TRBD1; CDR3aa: CASRARGQNEKLFF
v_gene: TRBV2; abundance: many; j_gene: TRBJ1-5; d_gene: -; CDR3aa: CASSSLGRQPQHF
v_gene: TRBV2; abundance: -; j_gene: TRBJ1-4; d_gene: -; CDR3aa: CASRPIDSPREKLFF
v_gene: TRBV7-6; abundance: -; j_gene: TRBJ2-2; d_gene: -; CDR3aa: CASSPAIPNTGELFF
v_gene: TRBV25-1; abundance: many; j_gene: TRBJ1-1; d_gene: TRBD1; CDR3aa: CATGQGGTEAFF
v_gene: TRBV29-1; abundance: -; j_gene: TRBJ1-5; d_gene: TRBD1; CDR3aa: CSLTGDQPQHF
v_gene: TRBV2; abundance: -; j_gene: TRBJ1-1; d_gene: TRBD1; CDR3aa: CASSEIWGQGNTEAFF
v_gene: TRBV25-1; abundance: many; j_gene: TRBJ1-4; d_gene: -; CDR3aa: CASSESGVEKLFF
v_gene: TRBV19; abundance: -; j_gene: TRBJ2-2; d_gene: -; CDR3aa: CASEPGLINTGELFF
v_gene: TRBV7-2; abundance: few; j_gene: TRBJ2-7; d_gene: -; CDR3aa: CASSLGEFREQYF
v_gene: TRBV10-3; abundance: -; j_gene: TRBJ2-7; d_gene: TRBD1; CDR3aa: CAIRDSSRDRGFEQYF
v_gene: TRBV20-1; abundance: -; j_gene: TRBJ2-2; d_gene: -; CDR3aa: CSARDSADANTGELFF
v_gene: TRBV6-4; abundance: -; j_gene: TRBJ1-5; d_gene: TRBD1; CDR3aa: CASSALPWDRVKDSNQPQHF
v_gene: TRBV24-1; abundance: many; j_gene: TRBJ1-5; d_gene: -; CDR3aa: CATSLGGYSNQPQHF
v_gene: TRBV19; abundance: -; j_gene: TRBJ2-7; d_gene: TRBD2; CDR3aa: CASRTSGKPYEQYF